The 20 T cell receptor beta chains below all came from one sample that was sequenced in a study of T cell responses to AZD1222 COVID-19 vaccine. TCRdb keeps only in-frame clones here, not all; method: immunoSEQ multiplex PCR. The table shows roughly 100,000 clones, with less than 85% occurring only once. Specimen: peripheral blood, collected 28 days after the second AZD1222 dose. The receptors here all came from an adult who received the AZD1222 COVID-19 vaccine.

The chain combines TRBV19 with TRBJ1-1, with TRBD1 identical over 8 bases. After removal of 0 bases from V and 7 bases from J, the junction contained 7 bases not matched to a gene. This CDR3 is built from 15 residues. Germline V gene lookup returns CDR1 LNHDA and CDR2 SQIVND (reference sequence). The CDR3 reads CASSIDRRDRGEAFF. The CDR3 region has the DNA TGTGCCAGTAGTATAGATCGTAGAGACAGGGGTGAAGCTTTCTTT.

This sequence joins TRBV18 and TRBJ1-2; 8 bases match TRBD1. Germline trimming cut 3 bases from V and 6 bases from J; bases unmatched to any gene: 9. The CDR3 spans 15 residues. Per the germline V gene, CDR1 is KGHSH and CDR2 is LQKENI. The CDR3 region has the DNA TGTGCCAGCTCACCTAGGACAGGGAAGGTGGATGGCTACACCTTC. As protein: CASSPRTGKVDGYTF.

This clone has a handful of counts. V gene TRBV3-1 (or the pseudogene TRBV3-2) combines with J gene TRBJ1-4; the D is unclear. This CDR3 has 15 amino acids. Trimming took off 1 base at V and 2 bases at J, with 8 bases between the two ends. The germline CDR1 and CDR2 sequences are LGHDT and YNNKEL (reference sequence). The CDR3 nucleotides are TGTGCCAGCAGCCAAGTTATAGGGACTAATGAAAAACTGTTTTTT. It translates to CASSQVIGTNEKLFF.

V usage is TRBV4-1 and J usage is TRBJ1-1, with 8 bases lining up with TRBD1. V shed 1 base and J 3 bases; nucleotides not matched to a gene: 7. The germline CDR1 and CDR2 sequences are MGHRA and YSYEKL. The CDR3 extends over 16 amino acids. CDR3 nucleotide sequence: TGCGCCAGCAGCCAAGGGACAGGGAAAAGGGACACTGAAGCTTTCTTT. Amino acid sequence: CASSQGTGKRDTEAFF.

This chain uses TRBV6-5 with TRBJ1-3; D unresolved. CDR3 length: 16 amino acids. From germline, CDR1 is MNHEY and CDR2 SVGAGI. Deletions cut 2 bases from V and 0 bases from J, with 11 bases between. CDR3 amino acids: CASSYTPATSGNTIYF. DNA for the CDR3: TGTGCCAGCAGTTACACCCCAGCGACCTCTGGAAACACCATATATTTT.

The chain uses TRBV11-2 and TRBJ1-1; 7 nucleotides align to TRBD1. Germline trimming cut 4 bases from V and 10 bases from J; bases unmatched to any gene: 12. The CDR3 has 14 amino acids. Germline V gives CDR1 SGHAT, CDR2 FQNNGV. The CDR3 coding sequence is TGTGCCAGCAGCTCACCACAGGGGCGCTTGCTAGCTTTCTTT. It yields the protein CASSSPQGRLLAFF.

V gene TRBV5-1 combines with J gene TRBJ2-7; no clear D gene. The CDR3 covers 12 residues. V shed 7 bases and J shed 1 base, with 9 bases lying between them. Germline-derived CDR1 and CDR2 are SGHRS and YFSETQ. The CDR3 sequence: CASGDTSYEQYF. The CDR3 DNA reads TGCGCCAGCGGAGACACGTCCTACGAGCAGTACTTC.

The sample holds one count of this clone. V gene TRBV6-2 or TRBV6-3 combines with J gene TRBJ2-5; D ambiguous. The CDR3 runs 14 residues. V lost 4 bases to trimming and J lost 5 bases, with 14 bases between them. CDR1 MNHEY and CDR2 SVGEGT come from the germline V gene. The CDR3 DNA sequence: TGTGCCAGCAGTTCCCGGGCGCCCGGGGAGACCCAGTACTTC. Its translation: CASSSRAPGETQYF.

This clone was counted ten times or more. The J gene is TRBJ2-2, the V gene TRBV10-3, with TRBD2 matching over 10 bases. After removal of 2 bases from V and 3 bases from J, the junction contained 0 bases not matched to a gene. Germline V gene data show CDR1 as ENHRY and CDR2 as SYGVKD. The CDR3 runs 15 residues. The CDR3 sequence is CAISEGTSDTGELFF. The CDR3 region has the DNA TGTGCCATCAGTGAGGGGACTAGCGACACCGGGGAGCTGTTTTTT.

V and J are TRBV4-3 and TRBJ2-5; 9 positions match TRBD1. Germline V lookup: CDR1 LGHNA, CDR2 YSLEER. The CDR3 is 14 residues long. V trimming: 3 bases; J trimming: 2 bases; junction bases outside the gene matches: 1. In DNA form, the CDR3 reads TGCGCCAGCAGCCAGACAGGGGGGCAAGAGACCCAGTACTTC. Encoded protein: CASSQTGGQETQYF.

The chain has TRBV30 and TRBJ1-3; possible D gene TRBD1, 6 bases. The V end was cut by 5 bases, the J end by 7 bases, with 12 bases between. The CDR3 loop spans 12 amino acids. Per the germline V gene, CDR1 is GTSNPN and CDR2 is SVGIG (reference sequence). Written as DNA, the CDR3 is TGTGCCTGGGGACAGTCGGCCAACACCATATATTTT. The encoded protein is CAWGQSANTIYF.

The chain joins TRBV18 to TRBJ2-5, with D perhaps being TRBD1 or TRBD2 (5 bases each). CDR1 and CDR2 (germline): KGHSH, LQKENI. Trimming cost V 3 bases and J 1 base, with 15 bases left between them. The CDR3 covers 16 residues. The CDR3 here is CASSPSMTGPQETQYF. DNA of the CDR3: TGTGCCAGCTCACCTTCTATGACGGGACCCCAAGAGACCCAGTACTTC.

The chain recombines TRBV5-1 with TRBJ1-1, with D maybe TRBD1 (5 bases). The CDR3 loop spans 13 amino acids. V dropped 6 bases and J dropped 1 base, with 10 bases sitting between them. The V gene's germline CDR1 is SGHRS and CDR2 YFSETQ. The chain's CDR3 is CASNLQENTEAFF. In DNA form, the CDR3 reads TGCGCCAGCAATCTACAGGAGAACACTGAAGCTTTCTTT.

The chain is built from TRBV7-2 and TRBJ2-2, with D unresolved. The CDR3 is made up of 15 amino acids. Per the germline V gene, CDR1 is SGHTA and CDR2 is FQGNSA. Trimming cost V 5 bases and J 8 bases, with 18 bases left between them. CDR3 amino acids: CASSPLGNVPGELFF. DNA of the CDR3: TGTGCCAGCAGCCCCCTGGGTAACGTACCAGGGGAGCTGTTTTTT.

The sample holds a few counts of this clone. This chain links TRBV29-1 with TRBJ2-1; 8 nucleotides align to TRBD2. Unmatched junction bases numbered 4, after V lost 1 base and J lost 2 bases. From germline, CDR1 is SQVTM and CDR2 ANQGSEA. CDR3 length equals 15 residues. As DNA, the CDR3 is TGCAGCGTTGAAGCGGGACTAGAAACCTACAATGAGCAGTTCTTC. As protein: CSVEAGLETYNEQFF.

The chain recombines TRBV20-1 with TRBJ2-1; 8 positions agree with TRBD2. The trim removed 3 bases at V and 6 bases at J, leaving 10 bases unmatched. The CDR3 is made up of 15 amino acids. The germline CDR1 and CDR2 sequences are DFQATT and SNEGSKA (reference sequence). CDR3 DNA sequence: TGCAGTGCTAGTGGGTCTAGCGGGCGTCTCAATGAGCAGTTCTTC. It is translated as CSASGSSGRLNEQFF.

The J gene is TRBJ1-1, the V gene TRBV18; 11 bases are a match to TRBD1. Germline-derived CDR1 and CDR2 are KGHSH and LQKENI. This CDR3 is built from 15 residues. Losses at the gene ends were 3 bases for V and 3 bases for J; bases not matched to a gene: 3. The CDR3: CASSPGTGGHTEAFF. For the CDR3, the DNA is TGTGCCAGCTCACCCGGGACAGGGGGACACACTGAAGCTTTCTTT. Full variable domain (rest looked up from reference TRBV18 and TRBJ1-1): NAGVMQNPRHLVRRRGQEARLRCSPMKGHSHVYWYRQLPEEGLKFMVYLQKENIIDESGMPKERFSAEFPKEGPSILRIQQVVRGDSAAYFCASSPGTGGHTEAFFGQGTRLTVV.

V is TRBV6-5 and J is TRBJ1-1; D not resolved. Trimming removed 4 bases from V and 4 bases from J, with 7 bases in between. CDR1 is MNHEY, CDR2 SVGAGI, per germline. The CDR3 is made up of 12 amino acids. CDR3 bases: TGTGCCAGCAGTTCGCCGGGCACTGAAGCTTTCTTT. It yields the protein CASSSPGTEAFF.

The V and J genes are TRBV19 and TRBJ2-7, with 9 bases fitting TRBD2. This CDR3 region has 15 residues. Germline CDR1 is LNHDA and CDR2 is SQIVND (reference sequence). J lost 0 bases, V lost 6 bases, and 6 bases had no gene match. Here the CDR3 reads CASSEISGGSYEQYF. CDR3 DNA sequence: TGTGCCAGTAGCGAAATTAGCGGGGGCTCCTACGAGCAGTACTTC. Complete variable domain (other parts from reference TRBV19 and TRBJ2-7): DGGITQSPKYLFRKEGQNVTLSCEQNLNHDAMYWYRQDPGQGLRLIYYSQIVNDFQKGDIAEGYSVSREKKESFPLTVTSAQKNPTAFYLCASSEISGGSYEQYFGPGTRLTVT.

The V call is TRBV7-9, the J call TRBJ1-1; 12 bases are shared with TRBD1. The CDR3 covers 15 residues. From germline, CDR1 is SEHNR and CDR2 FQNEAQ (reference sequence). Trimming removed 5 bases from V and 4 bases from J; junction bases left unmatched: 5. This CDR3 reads CASSQRDRGLTEAFF. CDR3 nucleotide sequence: TGTGCCAGCAGCCAACGGGACAGGGGGCTCACTGAAGCTTTCTTT. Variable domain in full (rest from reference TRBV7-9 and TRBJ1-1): DTGVSQNPRHKITKRGQNVTFRCDPISEHNRLYWYRQTLGQGPEFLTYFQNEAQLEKSRLLSDRFSAERPKGSFSTLEIQRTEQGDSAMYLCASSQRDRGLTEAFFGQGTRLTVV.